This entry concerns a single T cell receptor (beta chain). What it binds is not known. The CDR3 totals 14 residues. Germline assignment: CDR1 SQVTM and CDR2 ANQGSEA. V dropped 0 bases and J dropped 6 bases, with 14 bases sitting between them. This sample is drawn from a study of T cell repertoires in aging, cancer and after chemotherapy. Study summary: Donor ages fell into six groups from 30 or younger up to 70 or older. Patients with glioblastoma brain tumors were sampled before and after temozolomide-based therapy.

TCR beta rearrangements were amplified from peripheral blood genomic DNA. Notes on the study in general: In healthy donors, age-related TCR diversity loss mainly reflected lost richness. No conclusions about immunological memory after chemotherapy can be drawn from the repertoire data.

TRB rearrangements spanning V, D and J were amplified using mixed TRB-A/B primers. TCRdb redid the calling of the multiplex PCR reads with MiXCR, one entry per CDR3 protein. The sample shows 2,500 to 3,000 distinct CDR3 sequences, roughly 21% of them seen only once. The chain employs TRBV29-1 and TRBJ1-2, with D possibly being TRBD1 (6 bases). The sequence derives from a human donor with a solid tumor. Sequenced input: blood. The CDR3: CSVEDPKTGDGYTF. The CDR3, as DNA: TGCAGCGTTGAAGACCCCAAGACAGGAGATGGCTACACCTTC.